A selection of T cell receptor beta chains follows, all from one sample in a study of blood T cell repertoires in COVID-19. The protocol was immunoSEQ multiplex PCR, while the TCRdb copy is restricted to in-frame clones and leaves out a portion. In the table there are about 87,000 clones, over 80% of which are singletons. What was sequenced was peripheral blood. Receptors originate from an older woman with acute or convalescent COVID-19. Each CDR3 is given with its conserved first and last residue. Fields, in order: V gene, D gene, J gene, CDR3 protein. A D gene is named only where the DNA matches it firmly.

v_call: TRBV28; d_call: NA; j_call: TRBJ1-5; cdr3_aa: CASRSRQPQHF
v_call: TRBV29-1; d_call: NA; j_call: TRBJ2-3; cdr3_aa: CSVDADTATDTQYF
v_call: TRBV29-1; d_call: NA; j_call: TRBJ1-2; cdr3_aa: CSVVKDSNYGYTF
v_call: TRBV4-1; d_call: TRBD2; j_call: TRBJ2-3; cdr3_aa: CASSHRGLAGASRGGQYF
v_call: TRBV5-1; d_call: NA; j_call: TRBJ1-1; cdr3_aa: CASSLESEAFF
v_call: TRBV9; d_call: NA; j_call: TRBJ2-5; cdr3_aa: CASSVESGQLQETQYF
v_call: TRBV29-1; d_call: NA; j_call: TRBJ1-2; cdr3_aa: CSVEVGLKDGYTF
v_call: TRBV11-2; d_call: TRBD2; j_call: TRBJ2-1; cdr3_aa: CASSSTSGAEQFF
v_call: TRBV7-6; d_call: TRBD2; j_call: TRBJ2-1; cdr3_aa: CASSTGLAAYNEQFF
v_call: TRBV19; d_call: TRBD1; j_call: TRBJ1-1; cdr3_aa: CASSETGSTEAFF
v_call: TRBV2; d_call: NA; j_call: TRBJ2-5; cdr3_aa: CASSTHTLPGVLETQYF
v_call: TRBV27; d_call: NA; j_call: TRBJ1-6; cdr3_aa: CASSTRPDFRDNNSPLHF
v_call: TRBV5-4; d_call: NA; j_call: TRBJ1-4; cdr3_aa: CASSLGQGNEKLFF
v_call: TRBV5-8; d_call: TRBD1; j_call: TRBJ2-5; cdr3_aa: CASSLVAGQGTQYF
v_call: TRBV9; d_call: TRBD1; j_call: TRBJ1-5; cdr3_aa: CASSVARQGDQPQHF
v_call: TRBV3-1/TRBV3-2; d_call: NA; j_call: TRBJ1-6; cdr3_aa: CASSQGAGASPLHF
v_call: TRBV5-1; d_call: NA; j_call: TRBJ1-6; cdr3_aa: CASSPGQYPVSLHF
v_call: TRBV6-5; d_call: NA; j_call: TRBJ1-6; cdr3_aa: CASSTRDIYNSPLHF
v_call: TRBV7-8; d_call: TRBD2; j_call: TRBJ2-5; cdr3_aa: CASSLSGGTQETQYF
v_call: TRBV24-1; d_call: TRBD1; j_call: TRBJ2-1; cdr3_aa: CATSDPSWQGAYNEQFF
v_call: TRBV30; d_call: NA; j_call: TRBJ2-3; cdr3_aa: CVSRGGGLDTQYF
v_call: TRBV11-2; d_call: TRBD1; j_call: TRBJ1-1; cdr3_aa: CASQGQGNTEAFF
v_call: TRBV30; d_call: TRBD1; j_call: TRBJ1-6; cdr3_aa: CAWSMGTGGNSPLHF
v_call: TRBV9; d_call: TRBD1; j_call: TRBJ1-3; cdr3_aa: CASSVGSGQGLSGNTIYF
v_call: TRBV2; d_call: NA; j_call: TRBJ1-5; cdr3_aa: CASSPDSSNQPQHF
v_call: TRBV6-1; d_call: TRBD1; j_call: TRBJ1-3; cdr3_aa: CASSDRAGRNTIYF
v_call: TRBV7-6; d_call: TRBD1; j_call: TRBJ1-4; cdr3_aa: CASSLSGTGDEKLFF
v_call: TRBV4-1; d_call: NA; j_call: TRBJ2-5; cdr3_aa: CASSRLPTGKQETQYF
v_call: TRBV5-1; d_call: NA; j_call: TRBJ1-1; cdr3_aa: CASSLAESGRGSIEAFF
v_call: TRBV27; d_call: NA; j_call: TRBJ2-7; cdr3_aa: CASSSWTSSYEQYF
v_call: TRBV7-3; d_call: TRBD2; j_call: TRBJ2-4; cdr3_aa: CASSSGAGVNIQYF
v_call: TRBV11-3; d_call: TRBD2; j_call: TRBJ2-1; cdr3_aa: CASSVGLAGGDYNEQFF
v_call: TRBV7-9; d_call: TRBD2; j_call: TRBJ2-5; cdr3_aa: CASSLYLAGEETQYF
v_call: TRBV28; d_call: NA; j_call: TRBJ2-7; cdr3_aa: CASISRPGTYEQYF
v_call: TRBV19; d_call: TRBD1; j_call: TRBJ1-2; cdr3_aa: CASSRDRESYGYTF
v_call: TRBV7-8; d_call: NA; j_call: TRBJ1-4; cdr3_aa: CASSEPWTANEKLFF
v_call: TRBV5-4; d_call: NA; j_call: TRBJ1-4; cdr3_aa: CASSPDRSREKLFF
v_call: TRBV7-2; d_call: TRBD2; j_call: TRBJ2-2; cdr3_aa: CASSPGGSGTGELFF
v_call: TRBV5-1; d_call: NA; j_call: TRBJ1-1; cdr3_aa: CASSPDGAETEAFF
v_call: TRBV14; d_call: NA; j_call: TRBJ1-2; cdr3_aa: CASSQDDNNYGYTF
v_call: TRBV6-6; d_call: NA; j_call: TRBJ2-1; cdr3_aa: CASSYIGGGHPWQFF
v_call: TRBV18; d_call: NA; j_call: TRBJ1-1; cdr3_aa: CASSPTVWAGTEAFF
v_call: TRBV3-1/TRBV3-2; d_call: TRBD2; j_call: TRBJ2-1; cdr3_aa: CASSQDSGGATEQFF
v_call: TRBV6-1; d_call: TRBD1; j_call: TRBJ1-1; cdr3_aa: CASSEMGTGDGNTEAFF
v_call: TRBV27; d_call: NA; j_call: TRBJ1-2; cdr3_aa: CASSISGREAFVYGYTF
v_call: TRBV6-5; d_call: NA; j_call: TRBJ1-2; cdr3_aa: CASSSWDYYGYTF
v_call: TRBV30; d_call: NA; j_call: TRBJ2-1; cdr3_aa: CAWSQTGLGNEQFF
v_call: TRBV13; d_call: NA; j_call: TRBJ1-1; cdr3_aa: CASSGGPNIRYTEAFF
v_call: TRBV12-3/TRBV12-4; d_call: NA; j_call: TRBJ2-7; cdr3_aa: CASARDYEQYF
v_call: TRBV4-1; d_call: NA; j_call: TRBJ2-3; cdr3_aa: CASSSEGAGGPDTQYF
v_call: TRBV19; d_call: TRBD1; j_call: TRBJ1-4; cdr3_aa: CASSTHRGTGPSGTNEKLFF
v_call: TRBV27; d_call: NA; j_call: TRBJ1-3; cdr3_aa: CASSRSSGNTIYF
v_call: TRBV28; d_call: TRBD1; j_call: TRBJ1-2; cdr3_aa: CASSDGQGAIYGYTF
v_call: TRBV18; d_call: NA; j_call: TRBJ1-2; cdr3_aa: CASSPDSVNYGYTF
v_call: TRBV7-3; d_call: NA; j_call: TRBJ2-1; cdr3_aa: CASSLSASAMAKQFF
v_call: TRBV12-3/TRBV12-4; d_call: NA; j_call: TRBJ1-1; cdr3_aa: CASSFHTGSAFF
v_call: TRBV5-1; d_call: NA; j_call: TRBJ1-4; cdr3_aa: CASSLWTSEKLFF